This TCR beta chain came from a study of blood T cell repertoires in COVID-19. Recruits, aged about 18 to 95 years, lived in some 25 US areas. The V gene end was trimmed by 3 bases and the J gene end by 7 bases; junction bases not matched to a gene: 7. The CDR3 is made up of 15 amino acids. Per the germline V gene, CDR1 is SGHNT and CDR2 is YYREEE (reference sequence). Authors' methods: Reference gene primer amplification in the assay estimated nucleated cell counts. TCRdb's copy holds only in-frame clones and misses some; the assay was immunoSEQ multiplex PCR. That table is the source of V, J and clone size, and D and trimming were worked out from the DNA. The sample has around 250,000 clones; over 75% are singletons.

Sequences were obtained from PBMCs or T cells enriched from blood (not recorded which). The chain joins TRBV5-4 to TRBJ1-6, with 7 bases matching TRBD1. This TCR derives from a woman aged 40 to 55 who had been exposed to COVID-19. The CDR3 is CASSYNRGPNSPLHF. Written as DNA, the CDR3 is TGTGCCAGCAGCTATAACAGGGGACCCAATTCACCCCTCCACTTT.